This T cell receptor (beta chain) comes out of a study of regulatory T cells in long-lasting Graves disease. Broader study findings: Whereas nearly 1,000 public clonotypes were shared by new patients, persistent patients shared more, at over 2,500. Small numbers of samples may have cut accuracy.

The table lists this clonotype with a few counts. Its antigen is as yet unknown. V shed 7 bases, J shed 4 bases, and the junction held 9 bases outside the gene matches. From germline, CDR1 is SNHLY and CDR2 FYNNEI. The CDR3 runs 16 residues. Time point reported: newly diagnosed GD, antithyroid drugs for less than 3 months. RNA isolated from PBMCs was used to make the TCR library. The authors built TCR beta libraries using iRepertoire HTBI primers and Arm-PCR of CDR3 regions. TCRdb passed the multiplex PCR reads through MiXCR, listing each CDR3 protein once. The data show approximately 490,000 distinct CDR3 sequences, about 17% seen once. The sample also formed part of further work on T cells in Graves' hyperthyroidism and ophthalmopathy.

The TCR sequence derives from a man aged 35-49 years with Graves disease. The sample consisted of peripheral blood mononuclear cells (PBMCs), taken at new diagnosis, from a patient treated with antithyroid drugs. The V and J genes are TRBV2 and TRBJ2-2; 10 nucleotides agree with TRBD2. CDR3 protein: CASNSLAGDPTGELFF. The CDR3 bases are TGTGCCAGCAATAGCCTAGCGGGAGACCCCACCGGGGAGCTGTTTTTT.